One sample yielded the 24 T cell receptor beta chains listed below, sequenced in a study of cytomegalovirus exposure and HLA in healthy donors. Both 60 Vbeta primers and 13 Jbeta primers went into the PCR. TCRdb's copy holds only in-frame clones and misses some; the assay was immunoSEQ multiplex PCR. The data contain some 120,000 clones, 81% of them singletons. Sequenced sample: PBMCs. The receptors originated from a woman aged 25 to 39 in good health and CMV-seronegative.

The CDR3 DNA sequence: TGTGCCAGCAGTTTGGGAGGGGGGGGGATATACGAGCAGTACTTC. Amino acid sequence: CASSLGGGGIYEQYF. The chain employs TRBV27 and TRBJ2-7; maybe TRBD2 (7 bases). Trimming left V 3 bases short and J 4 bases short, with 16 bases between. The germline gives CDR1 MNHEY, CDR2 SMNVEV (reference sequence). This CDR3 comprises 15 residues.

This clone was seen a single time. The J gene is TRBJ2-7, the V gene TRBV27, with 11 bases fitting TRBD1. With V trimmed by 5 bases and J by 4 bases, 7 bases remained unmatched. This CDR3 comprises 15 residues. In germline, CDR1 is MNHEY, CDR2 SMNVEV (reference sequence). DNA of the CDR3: TGTGCCAGCAGTGATCCGGGACAGGGGGTTTACGAGCAGTACTTC. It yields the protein CASSDPGQGVYEQYF.

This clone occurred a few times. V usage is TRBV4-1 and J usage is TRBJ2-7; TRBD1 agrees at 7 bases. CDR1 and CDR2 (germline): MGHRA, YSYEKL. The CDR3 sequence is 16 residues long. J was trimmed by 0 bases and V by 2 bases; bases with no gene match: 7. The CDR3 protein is CASSQLRTGSSYEQYF. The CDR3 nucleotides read TGCGCCAGCAGCCAACTCCGGACAGGTTCCTCCTACGAGCAGTACTTC.

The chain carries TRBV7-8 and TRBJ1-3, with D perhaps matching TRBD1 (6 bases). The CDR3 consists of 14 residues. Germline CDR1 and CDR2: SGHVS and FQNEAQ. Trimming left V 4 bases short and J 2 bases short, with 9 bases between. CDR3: CASSSQGAGNTIYF. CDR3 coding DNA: TGTGCCAGCAGCTCACAGGGAGCTGGAAACACCATATATTTT.

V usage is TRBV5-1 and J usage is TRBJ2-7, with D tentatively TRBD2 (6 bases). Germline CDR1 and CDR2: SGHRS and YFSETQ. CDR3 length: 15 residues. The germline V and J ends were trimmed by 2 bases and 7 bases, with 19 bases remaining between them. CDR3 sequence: CASSFGRGGGEEQYF. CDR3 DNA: TGCGCCAGCAGCTTTGGACGTGGGGGAGGTGAAGAGCAGTACTTC.

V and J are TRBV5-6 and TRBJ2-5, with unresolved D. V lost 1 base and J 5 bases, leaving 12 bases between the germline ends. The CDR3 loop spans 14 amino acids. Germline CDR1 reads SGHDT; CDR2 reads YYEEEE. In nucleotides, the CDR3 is TGTGCCAGCAGCTTGTTCCTGGTGGGCGAGACCCAGTACTTC. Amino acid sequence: CASSLFLVGETQYF.

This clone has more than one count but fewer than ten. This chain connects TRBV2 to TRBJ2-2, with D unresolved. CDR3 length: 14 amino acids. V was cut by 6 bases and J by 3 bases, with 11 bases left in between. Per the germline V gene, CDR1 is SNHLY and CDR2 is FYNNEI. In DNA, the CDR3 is TGTGCCAGCAGAGATACAACAGACACCGGGGAGCTGTTTTTT. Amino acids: CASRDTTDTGELFF.

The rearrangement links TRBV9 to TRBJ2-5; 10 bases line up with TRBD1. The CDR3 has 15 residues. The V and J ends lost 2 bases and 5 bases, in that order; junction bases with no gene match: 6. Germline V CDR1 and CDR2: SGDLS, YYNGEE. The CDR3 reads CASSVGQGFAETQYF. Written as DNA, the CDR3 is TGTGCCAGCAGCGTGGGACAGGGGTTCGCGGAGACCCAGTACTTC.

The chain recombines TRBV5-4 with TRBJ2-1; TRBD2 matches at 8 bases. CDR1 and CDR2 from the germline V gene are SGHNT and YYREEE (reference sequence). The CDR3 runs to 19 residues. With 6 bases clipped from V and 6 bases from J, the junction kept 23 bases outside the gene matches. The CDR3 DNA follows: TGTGCCAGCATCGGGGGGGGATCTTCCCTAGGGGCCTTTTGCAATGAGCAGTTCTTC. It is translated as CASIGGGSSLGAFCNEQFF.

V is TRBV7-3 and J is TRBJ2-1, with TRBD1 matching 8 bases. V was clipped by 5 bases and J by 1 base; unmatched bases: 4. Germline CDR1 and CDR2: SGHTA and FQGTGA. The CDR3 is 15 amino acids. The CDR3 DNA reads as TGTGCCAGCAGCCTAGGACAGGGATCCTACAATGAGCAGTTCTTC. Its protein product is CASSLGQGSYNEQFF.

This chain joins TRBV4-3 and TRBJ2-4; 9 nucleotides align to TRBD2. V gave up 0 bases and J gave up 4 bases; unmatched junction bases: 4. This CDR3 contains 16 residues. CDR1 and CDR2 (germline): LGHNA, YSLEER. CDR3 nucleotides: TGCGCCAGCAGCCAAGAAAGCGGGAGGCCTAAAAACATTCAGTACTTC. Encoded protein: CASSQESGRPKNIQYF.

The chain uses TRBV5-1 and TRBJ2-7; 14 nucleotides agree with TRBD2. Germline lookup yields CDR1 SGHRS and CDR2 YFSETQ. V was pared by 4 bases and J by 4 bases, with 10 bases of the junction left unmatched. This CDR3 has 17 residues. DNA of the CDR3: TGCGCCAGCAGCGCGGCCGGGACTAGCGGGAGTATGTACGAGCAGTACTTC. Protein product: CASSAAGTSGSMYEQYF.

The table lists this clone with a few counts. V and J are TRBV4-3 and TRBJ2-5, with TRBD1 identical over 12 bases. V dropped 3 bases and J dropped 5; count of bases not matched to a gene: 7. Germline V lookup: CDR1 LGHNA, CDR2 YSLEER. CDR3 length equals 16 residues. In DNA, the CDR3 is TGCGCCAGCAGCCAGCAGATCGGGACAGGGGGCGAGACCCAGTACTTC. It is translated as CASSQQIGTGGETQYF.

CDR3 in DNA: TGCGCCAGCAGCTCGGGACTAGCTGGAAGCACAGATACGCAGTATTTT. Protein: CASSSGLAGSTDTQYF. The J gene is TRBJ2-3, the V gene TRBV5-1; 9 bases align to TRBD2. The CDR3 runs 16 residues. The V and J ends lost 3 bases and 0 bases, in that order; junction bases with no gene match: 5. Per the germline V gene, CDR1 is SGHRS and CDR2 is YFSETQ.

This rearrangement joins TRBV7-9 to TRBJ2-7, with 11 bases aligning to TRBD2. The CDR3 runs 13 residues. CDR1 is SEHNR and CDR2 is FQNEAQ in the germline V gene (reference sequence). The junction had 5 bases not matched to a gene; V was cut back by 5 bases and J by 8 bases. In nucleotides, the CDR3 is TGTGCCAGCAGCCAGACTAGCGGGGCTAAGCAGTACTTC. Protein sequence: CASSQTSGAKQYF.

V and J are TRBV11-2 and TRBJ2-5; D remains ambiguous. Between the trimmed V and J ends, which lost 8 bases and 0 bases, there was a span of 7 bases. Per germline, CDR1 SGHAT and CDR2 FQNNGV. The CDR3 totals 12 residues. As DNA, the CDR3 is TGTGCCAGCGCAACGGACCAAGAGACCCAGTACTTC. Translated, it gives CASATDQETQYF.

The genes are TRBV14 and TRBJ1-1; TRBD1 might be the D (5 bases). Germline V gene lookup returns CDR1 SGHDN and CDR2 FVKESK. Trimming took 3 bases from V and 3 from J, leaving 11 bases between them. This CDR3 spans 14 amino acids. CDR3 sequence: CASSHAGLDTEAFF. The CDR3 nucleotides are TGTGCCAGCAGCCACGCAGGGTTAGACACTGAAGCTTTCTTT.

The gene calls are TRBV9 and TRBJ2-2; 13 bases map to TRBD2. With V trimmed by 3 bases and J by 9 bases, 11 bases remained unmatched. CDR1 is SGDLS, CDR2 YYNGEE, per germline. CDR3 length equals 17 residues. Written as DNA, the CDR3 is TGTGCCAGCAGCGCAGCTTGGACTAGCGGGAGTTTGAGGGAGCTGTTTTTT. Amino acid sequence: CASSAAWTSGSLRELFF.

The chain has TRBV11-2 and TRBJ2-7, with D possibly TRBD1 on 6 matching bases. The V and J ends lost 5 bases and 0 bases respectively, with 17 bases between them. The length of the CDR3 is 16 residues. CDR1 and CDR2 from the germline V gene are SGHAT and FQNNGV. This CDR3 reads CASSPQQGISSYEQYF. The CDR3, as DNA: TGTGCCAGCAGCCCCCAACAGGGTATCAGCTCCTACGAGCAGTACTTC.

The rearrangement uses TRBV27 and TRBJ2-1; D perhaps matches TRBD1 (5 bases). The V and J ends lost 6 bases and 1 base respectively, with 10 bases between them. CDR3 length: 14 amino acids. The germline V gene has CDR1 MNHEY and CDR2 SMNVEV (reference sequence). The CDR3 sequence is CASRVAGSYNEQFF. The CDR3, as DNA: TGTGCCAGCAGGGTAGCAGGGTCCTACAATGAGCAGTTCTTC.

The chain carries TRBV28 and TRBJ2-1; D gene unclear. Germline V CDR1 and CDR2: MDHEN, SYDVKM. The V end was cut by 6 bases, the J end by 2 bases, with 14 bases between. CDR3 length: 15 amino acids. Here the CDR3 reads CASRSVRGPYNEQFF. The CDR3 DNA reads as TGTGCCAGCAGGTCGGTCCGCGGCCCCTACAATGAGCAGTTCTTC.

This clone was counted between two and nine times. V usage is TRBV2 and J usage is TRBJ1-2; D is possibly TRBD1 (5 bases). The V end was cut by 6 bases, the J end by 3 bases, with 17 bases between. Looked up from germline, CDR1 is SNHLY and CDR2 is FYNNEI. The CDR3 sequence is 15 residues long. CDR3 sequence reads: CASREGPYGDYGYTF. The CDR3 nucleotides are TGTGCCAGCAGGGAGGGGCCCTACGGGGACTATGGCTACACCTTC.

The CDR3 nucleotides read TGCGCCAGCAGCTTGGCCGACAGAACTAGCACAGATACGCAGTATTTT. Translating it yields CASSLADRTSTDTQYF. This sequence joins TRBV5-1 and TRBJ2-3; a weak D match, TRBD1 (5 bases). V was pared by 0 bases and J by 0 bases, with 11 bases between. This CDR3 comprises 16 residues. Per the germline V gene, CDR1 is SGHRS and CDR2 is YFSETQ.

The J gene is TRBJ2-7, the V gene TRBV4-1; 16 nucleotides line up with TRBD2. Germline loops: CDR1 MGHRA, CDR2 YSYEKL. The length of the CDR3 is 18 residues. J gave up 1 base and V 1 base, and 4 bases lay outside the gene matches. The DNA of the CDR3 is TGCGCCAGCAGCCAAGCGGGACTAGCGGGAGGGAAGTCCTACGAGCAGTACTTC. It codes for CASSQAGLAGGKSYEQYF.